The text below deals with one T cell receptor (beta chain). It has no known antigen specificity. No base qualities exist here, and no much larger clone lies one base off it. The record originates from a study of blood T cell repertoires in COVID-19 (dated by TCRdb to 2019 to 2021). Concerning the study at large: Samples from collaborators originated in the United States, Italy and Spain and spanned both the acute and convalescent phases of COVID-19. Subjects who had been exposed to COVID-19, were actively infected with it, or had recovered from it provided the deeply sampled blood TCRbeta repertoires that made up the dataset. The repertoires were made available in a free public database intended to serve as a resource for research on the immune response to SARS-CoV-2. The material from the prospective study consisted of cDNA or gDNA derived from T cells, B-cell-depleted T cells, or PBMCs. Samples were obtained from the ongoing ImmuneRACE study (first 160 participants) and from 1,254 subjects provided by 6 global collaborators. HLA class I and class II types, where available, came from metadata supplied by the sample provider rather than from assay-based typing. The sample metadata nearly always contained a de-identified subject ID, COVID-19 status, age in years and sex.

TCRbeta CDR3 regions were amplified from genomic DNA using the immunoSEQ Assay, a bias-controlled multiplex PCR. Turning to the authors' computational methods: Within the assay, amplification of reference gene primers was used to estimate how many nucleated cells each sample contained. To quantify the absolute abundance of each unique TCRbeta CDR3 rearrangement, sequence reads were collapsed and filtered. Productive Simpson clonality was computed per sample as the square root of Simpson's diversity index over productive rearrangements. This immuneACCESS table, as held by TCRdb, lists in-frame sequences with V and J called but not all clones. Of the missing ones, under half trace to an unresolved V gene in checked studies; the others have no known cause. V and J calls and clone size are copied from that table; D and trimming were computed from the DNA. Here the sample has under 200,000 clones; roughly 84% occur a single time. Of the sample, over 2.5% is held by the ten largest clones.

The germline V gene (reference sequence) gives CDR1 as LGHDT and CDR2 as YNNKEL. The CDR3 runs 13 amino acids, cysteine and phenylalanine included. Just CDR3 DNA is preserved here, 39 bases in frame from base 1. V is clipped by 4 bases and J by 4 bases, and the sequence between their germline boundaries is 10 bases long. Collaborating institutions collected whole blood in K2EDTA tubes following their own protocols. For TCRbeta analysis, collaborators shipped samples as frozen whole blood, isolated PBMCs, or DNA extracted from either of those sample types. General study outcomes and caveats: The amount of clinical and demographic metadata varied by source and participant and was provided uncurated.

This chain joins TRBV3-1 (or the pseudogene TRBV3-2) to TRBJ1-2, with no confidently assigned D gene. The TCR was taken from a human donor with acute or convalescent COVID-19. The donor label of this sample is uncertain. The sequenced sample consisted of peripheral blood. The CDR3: CASSPRRRYGYTF. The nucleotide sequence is TGTGCCAGCAGCCCCCGCAGGCGCTATGGCTACACCTTC.